This T cell receptor beta chain was recovered during a study of identical twins. From the 5' RACE reads, TCRdb called clonotypes with MiXCR, one entry per CDR3 protein. The sample has 200,000 to 250,000 distinct CDR3 sequences; around 6.5% are singletons. The sample also formed part of further work on T cells expressing NK-cell markers.

Sample: CD8+ T cells sorted from blood. This clonotype was sampled from a woman aged 18-30 years in good health.

This chain's CDR3 is CASSITSGIYNEQFF. The CDR3 region has the DNA TGTGCCAGTAGTATTACTAGCGGGATATACAATGAGCAGTTCTTC. The rearrangement uses TRBV19 and TRBJ2-1, with 10 bases matching TRBD2. V lost 3 bases and J lost 4; bases outside the gene matches: 3. Germline V gene lookup returns CDR1 LNHDA and CDR2 SQIVND (reference sequence). This CDR3 is 15 amino acids long.